Listed below are T cell receptor beta chains from one sample, sequenced in a study of cytomegalovirus exposure and HLA in healthy donors. This table comes from immunoSEQ multiplex PCR, and its TCRdb copy is limited to in-frame clones, with some not included. The sample data list 70,000 to 80,000 clones. The sequenced sample was PBMCs. These receptors were collected from a man aged 35-49 years in good health and CMV-seronegative. Each CDR3 is given with its conserved first and last residue. Fields, in order: J gene, CDR3 length, D gene, V gene, CDR3 protein, CDR3 DNA. A D gene is named only where the DNA matches it firmly.

j_gene: TRBJ1-2; len: 13; d_gene: -; v_gene: TRBV28; CDR3aa: CASSLSIGAAFAF; CDR3nt: TGTGCCAGCAGTTTATCAATTGGGGCTGCCTTCGCCTTC
j_gene: TRBJ1-5; len: 15; d_gene: -; v_gene: TRBV5-5; CDR3aa: CASSQGVTAGGRGHF; CDR3nt: TGTGCCAGCAGCCAGGGCGTGACAGCGGGGGGGCGTGGGCATTTT
j_gene: TRBJ2-3; len: 16; d_gene: -; v_gene: TRBV5-5; CDR3aa: CASSSATGTRGDTQYF; CDR3nt: TGTGCCAGCAGCTCGGCCACGGGTACCCGGGGAGATACGCAGTATTTT
j_gene: TRBJ1-3; len: 16; d_gene: -; v_gene: TRBV9; CDR3aa: CASSPQAGSSGNTIYF; CDR3nt: TGTGCCAGCAGCCCACAAGCGGGAAGCTCTGGAAACACCATATATTTT
j_gene: TRBJ1-1; len: 15; d_gene: -; v_gene: TRBV5-1; CDR3aa: CASSFVGAMNTEAFF; CDR3nt: TGCGCCAGCAGTTTCGTGGGGGCCATGAACACTGAAGCTTTCTTT
j_gene: TRBJ2-2; len: 16; d_gene: TRBD1; v_gene: TRBV18; CDR3aa: CASSPQQGATTGELFF; CDR3nt: TGTGCCAGCTCACCTCAACAGGGGGCGACCACCGGGGAGCTGTTTTTT
j_gene: TRBJ1-1; len: 16; d_gene: TRBD1; v_gene: TRBV19; CDR3aa: CASSIEPGQGSAEAFF; CDR3nt: TGTGCCAGTAGTATAGAACCAGGACAGGGGAGCGCTGAAGCTTTCTTT
j_gene: TRBJ1-4; len: 13; d_gene: TRBD1; v_gene: TRBV10-2; CDR3aa: CASSIQGTEKLFF; CDR3nt: TGCGCCAGCAGTATACAGGGGACTGAAAAACTGTTTTTT
j_gene: TRBJ1-6; len: 16; d_gene: TRBD1; v_gene: TRBV5-6; CDR3aa: CASSSGTGGYNSPLHF; CDR3nt: TGTGCCAGCAGTTCCGGGACAGGGGGGTATAATTCACCCCTCCACTTT
j_gene: TRBJ1-4; len: 13; d_gene: -; v_gene: TRBV28; CDR3aa: CASSSGSNEKLFF; CDR3nt: TGTGCCAGCAGTTCGGGGTCTAATGAAAAACTGTTTTTT
j_gene: TRBJ2-7; len: 14; d_gene: -; v_gene: TRBV10-2; CDR3aa: CASSESNRVGEQYF; CDR3nt: TGCGCCAGCAGTGAGTCTAACAGGGTGGGGGAGCAGTACTTC
j_gene: TRBJ2-5; len: 12; d_gene: TRBD2; v_gene: TRBV6-5; CDR3aa: CASRPGLGTQYF; CDR3nt: TGTGCCAGCAGGCCGGGACTAGGGACCCAGTACTTC
j_gene: TRBJ2-1; len: 17; d_gene: TRBD1; v_gene: TRBV10-3; CDR3aa: CAIRPSTTGGQNNEQFF; CDR3nt: TGTGCCATCAGGCCATCTACGACAGGGGGCCAAAACAATGAGCAGTTCTTC
j_gene: TRBJ1-2; len: 16; d_gene: TRBD1; v_gene: TRBV27; CDR3aa: CASSYGTGAHNYGYTF; CDR3nt: TGTGCCAGCAGTTACGGGACAGGGGCCCATAACTATGGCTACACCTTC
j_gene: TRBJ2-5; len: 15; d_gene: -; v_gene: TRBV7-2; CDR3aa: CASSLNAGTRETQYF; CDR3nt: TGTGCCAGCAGCTTAAATGCGGGTACCAGGGAGACCCAGTACTTC
j_gene: TRBJ2-7; len: 14; d_gene: -; v_gene: TRBV6-1; CDR3aa: CASRPGTKAVEQYF; CDR3nt: TGTGCCAGCCGACCGGGGACAAAGGCCGTCGAGCAGTACTTC